The 9 T cell receptor beta chains below all came from one sample that was sequenced in a study of cytomegalovirus exposure and HLA in healthy donors. The PCR used 60 Vbeta and 13 Jbeta primers. The protocol was immunoSEQ multiplex PCR, while the TCRdb copy is restricted to in-frame clones and leaves out a portion. This table has about 120,000 clones, 55% to 75% appearing once. Sequenced material: PBMCs. The receptor source for this set is a woman in her thirties or forties in good health and CMV-seropositive.

This chain connects TRBV5-4 to TRBJ2-5; 11 bases align to TRBD2. This CDR3 has 16 amino acids. The V gene's germline CDR1 is SGHNT and CDR2 YYREEE (reference sequence). Trimming removed 6 bases from V and 5 bases from J; junction bases left unmatched: 12. The CDR3 sequence: CASTSGSGGAGETQYF. CDR3 DNA: TGTGCCAGCACCTCGGGTAGCGGGGGGGCCGGGGAGACCCAGTACTTC.

The chain has TRBV5-1 and TRBJ2-5; D perhaps matches TRBD2 (7 bases). Trimming left V 6 bases short and J 3 bases short, with 18 bases between. The CDR3 is 15 residues long. The germline V gene has CDR1 SGHRS and CDR2 YFSETQ. CDR3 sequence: CASTLEGGKKETQYF. The CDR3, as DNA: TGCGCCAGCACCCTAGAGGGGGGGAAGAAAGAGACCCAGTACTTC.

The V gene is TRBV6-4, the J gene TRBJ1-5; weak D call: TRBD1 (5 bases). CDR1 is MRHNA, CDR2 SNTAGT, per germline. V shed 6 bases and J shed 0 bases, with 21 bases lying between them. This CDR3 is 18 amino acids long. The CDR3 DNA reads TGTGCCAGCAGGCATACCCTAGACAGACCCTATAGCAATCAGCCCCAGCATTTT. The encoded protein is CASRHTLDRPYSNQPQHF.

V gene TRBV9 combines with J gene TRBJ2-1; TRBD1 is a possible D gene (6 bases). The length of the CDR3 is 13 residues. The V gene lost 3 bases and the J gene lost 5 bases, with 9 bases spanning the gap. The germline gives CDR1 SGDLS, CDR2 YYNGEE. CDR3 in DNA: TGTGCCAGCAGCGGCAGGGGAAACAATGAGCAGTTCTTC. Its protein is CASSGRGNNEQFF.

The gene calls are TRBV28 and TRBJ2-5; D might be TRBD1 (6 bases). Germline values: CDR1 MDHEN, CDR2 SYDVKM. The CDR3 contains 14 residues. V was pared by 6 bases and J by 4 bases, with 15 bases between. This CDR3 is CASSAPRGRETQYF. CDR3 bases: TGTGCCAGCAGCGCCCCGAGGGGGAGAGAGACCCAGTACTTC.

The table lists this clone with a few counts. The genes are TRBV4-1 and TRBJ1-1, with D uncertain. There are 15 residues in the CDR3. Per the germline V gene, CDR1 is MGHRA and CDR2 is YSYEKL. V lost 5 bases and J lost 5, with 18 bases in between. The CDR3 is CASSSGPGWKTEAFF. The CDR3 DNA is TGCGCCAGCAGCTCAGGCCCAGGATGGAAAACTGAAGCTTTCTTT.

J is TRBJ1-2 and V is TRBV5-1, with TRBD1 as a possible D gene (5 bases). The germline gives CDR1 SGHRS, CDR2 YFSETQ. Trimming left V 6 bases short and J 5 bases short, with 23 bases between. This CDR3 has 16 amino acids. CDR3 sequence (DNA): TGCGCCAGCACTTTAGAACCCCACGGGGCGGGGTATGGCTACACCTTC. Encoded protein: CASTLEPHGAGYGYTF.

This clone was observed a handful of times. The V call is TRBV7-2, the J call TRBJ2-1; tentatively, D is TRBD2 (6 bases). CDR3 length: 15 amino acids. Germline loops: CDR1 SGHTA, CDR2 FQGNSA. V was shortened by 4 bases and J by 7 bases, with 17 bases between the two germline ends. CDR3 loop: CASSYTSGRRNEQFF. The CDR3 DNA reads as TGTGCCAGCAGCTACACTTCAGGGAGGAGGAATGAGCAGTTCTTC.

This chain uses TRBV19 with TRBJ2-5, with 8 bases fitting TRBD2. The CDR3 loop spans 15 amino acids. The V segment lost 10 bases and the J segment 2 bases; nucleotides outside the gene matches: 12. Germline V gene lookup returns CDR1 LNHDA and CDR2 SQIVND (reference sequence). DNA for the CDR3: TGTGCCACCCAATGGAGCGGGGGTCGACAAGAGACCCAGTACTTC. It encodes CATQWSGGRQETQYF.